This TCR beta chain was captured in a study of T-cell memory formation after mild COVID-19. Study-wide results and caveats: Largely, contracting CD4+ clones fell within CM and EM, and contracting CD8+ clones within EMRA. Several responding clones turned up in pre-infection memory, indicating that cross-reactive memory may have taken part. Clones from the second wave (peaking day 37) had unconfirmed SARS-CoV-2 specificity.

Per the germline V gene, CDR1 is MNHEY and CDR2 is SVGEGT. Trimming cost V 2 bases and J 2 bases, with 13 bases left between them. This CDR3 spans 15 amino acids. This clonotype was detected only a few times. Its antigen is currently unknown. cDNA libraries for TCR alpha and TCR beta, carrying sample barcodes and UMIs, came from 5'RACE with constant-segment primers. TCRdb reprocessed the 5' RACE reads via MiXCR and lists one record per CDR3 protein. The sample records about 250,000 distinct CDR3 sequences, 15% being singletons. The receptor was isolated from an adult woman who had mild COVID-19 (a few samples of this study predate the infection). Cell type and time point are not known. Sequencing was carried out using PBMCs or a T cell subset sorted from them (not recorded which). The V and J genes are TRBV6-2 or TRBV6-3 and TRBJ2-7; D is unclear. DNA for the CDR3: TGTGCCAGCAGTTACCTGGGAAAGAGGACCTACGAGCAGTACTTC. Its translation: CASSYLGKRTYEQYF.